The clone carrying this T cell receptor (beta chain) came up many times. What it binds is not known. These data come from a study of metastatic and nonmetastatic thyroid tumors. About the study: Repertoire comparison spanned blood and tumor or nodule tissue of malignant and benign thyroid patients. The study, taken as a whole, reports: A significant increase in TCR beta diversity was reportedly seen in malignant thyroid tumors relative to benign nodules, in blood and tumor.

TCRdb re-called the PCR reads with MiXCR. The table lists about 50,000 clones, more than 20% of them singletons. Patients underwent thyroid surgery, and none had received any treatment before it. This CDR3 has 11 amino acids. Between the trimmed V and J ends, which lost 3 bases and 5 bases, there was a span of 1 base. CDR1 is KGHSH and CDR2 is LQKENI in the germline V gene. The rearrangement joins TRBV18 to TRBJ2-2; no definite D call. The clonotype originates from a female donor with papillary thyroid cancer or a benign thyroid nodule (not recorded which). Some clones in this sample may be carry-over from other donors' samples. The sample comprised blood. The CDR3 DNA reads as TGTGCCAGCTCACCGACCGGGGAGCTGTTTTTT. It specifies CASSPTGELFF. The whole variable domain, filled in from reference TRBV18 and TRBJ2-2, reads NAGVMQNPRHLVRRRGQEARLRCSPMKGHSHVYWYRQLPEEGLKFMVYLQKENIIDESGMPKERFSAEFPKEGPSILRIQQVVRGDSAAYFCASSPTGELFFGEGSRLTVL.